This is a list of T cell receptor beta chains from one sample in a study of blood T cell repertoires in COVID-19. The method was immunoSEQ multiplex PCR; TCRdb's version includes in-frame clones alone and lacks a portion of them. Of around 340,000 clones in the sample, about 88% were seen once. The sample consisted of peripheral blood. The receptor source for this set is a woman aged 55-75 years with COVID-19, enrolled during active disease. The CDR3 runs from the conserved cysteine through the conserved F or W. Fields, in order: D gene, V gene, clone size, J gene, CDR3 DNA, CDR3 protein. The D gene is left open where the match is weak. Clone size appears in some rows only: once, few, many, or a class for an expanded clone.

D: TRBD1; V: TRBV11-3; size: .; J: TRBJ2-3; DNA: TGTGCCAGCAGCTTAGATTTTTGGGGATACAGGGGGAGGATCGCAGATACGCAGTATTTT; CDR3: CASSLDFWGYRGRIADTQYF
D: .; V: TRBV6-2/TRBV6-3; size: .; J: TRBJ2-3; DNA: TGTGCCAGCAGTTACCGAGCGACTAGCACAGATACGCAGTATTTT; CDR3: CASSYRATSTDTQYF
D: .; V: TRBV21-1; size: .; J: TRBJ1-6; DNA: TGTGCCAGCAGCACGCGTACGGACAGGGGATGTAATTCACCCCTCCACTTT; CDR3: CASSTRTDRGCNSPLHF
D: .; V: TRBV6-5; size: .; J: TRBJ1-3; DNA: TGTGCCAGCAGTTACTCGAGGATGACGGGAAACACCATATATTTT; CDR3: CASSYSRMTGNTIYF
D: .; V: TRBV11-3; size: .; J: TRBJ2-3; DNA: TGTGCCAGCAGCTCAGGGGGGATGACGGATACGCAGTATTTT; CDR3: CASSSGGMTDTQYF
D: TRBD2; V: TRBV7-2; size: .; J: TRBJ2-3; DNA: TGTGCCAGCAGCACAATAGCGGGGGGCACAGATACGCAGTATTTT; CDR3: CASSTIAGGTDTQYF
D: .; V: TRBV7-2; size: .; J: TRBJ1-5; DNA: TGTGCCAGCAGCCCTGGGGGACCGGGGACTTTCAAGCCCCAGCATTTT; CDR3: CASSPGGPGTFKPQHF
D: .; V: TRBV29-1; size: .; J: TRBJ1-2; DNA: TGCAGCGTCGGTACCGGACAGCTCTATGGCTACACCTTC; CDR3: CSVGTGQLYGYTF
D: .; V: TRBV5-6; size: many; J: TRBJ1-3; DNA: TGTGCCAGCAGCTTGGGCTGGAGCTCTGGAAACACCATATATTTT; CDR3: CASSLGWSSGNTIYF
D: TRBD1; V: TRBV14; size: .; J: TRBJ1-4; DNA: TGTGCCAGCAGCCTGACAGGGGCCGACAGGGAAAAACTGTTTTTT; CDR3: CASSLTGADREKLFF
D: .; V: TRBV10-3; size: .; J: TRBJ2-7; DNA: TGTGCCATCAGTGACCTAGAAATCTACGAGCAGTACTTC; CDR3: CAISDLEIYEQYF
D: .; V: TRBV7-9; size: .; J: TRBJ1-5; DNA: TGTGCCGCCTTAAGGGAGTGGCGCTGCGCCAATCAGCCCCAGCATTTT; CDR3: CAALREWRCANQPQHF
D: TRBD2; V: TRBV9; size: .; J: TRBJ2-1; DNA: TGTGCCAGCAGCCACCTGGGGGCTAGCGGGGGGAGAGATGAGCAGTTCTTC; CDR3: CASSHLGASGGRDEQFF
D: TRBD2; V: TRBV6-5; size: .; J: TRBJ2-2; DNA: TGTGCCAGCAGGCGAGCGGGAACTAACACCGGGGAGCTGTTTTTT; CDR3: CASRRAGTNTGELFF
D: .; V: TRBV30; size: .; J: TRBJ2-7; DNA: TGTGCCTGGAAGATGGGACTCCCATACTACGAGCAGTACTTC; CDR3: CAWKMGLPYYEQYF
D: .; V: TRBV11-3; size: .; J: TRBJ1-2; DNA: TGTGCCAGCGGGCACAGCTATGGCTACACCTTC; CDR3: CASGHSYGYTF
D: .; V: TRBV29-1; size: .; J: TRBJ1-5; DNA: TGCAGCGTTCGGGGAGGGAGCAATCAGCCCCAGCATTTT; CDR3: CSVRGGSNQPQHF
D: TRBD1; V: TRBV11-2; size: .; J: TRBJ1-2; DNA: TGTGCCAGCAGCTCCTGGGACAGGGACCCTGGCTACACCTTC; CDR3: CASSSWDRDPGYTF
D: TRBD1; V: TRBV4-2; size: .; J: TRBJ1-1; DNA: TGTGCCAGCAGCCAAGGGACAGGGTCTGGGGCGGCTTTCTTT; CDR3: CASSQGTGSGAAFF
D: .; V: TRBV3-1/TRBV3-2; size: few; J: TRBJ1-3; DNA: TGTGCCAGCGGCCCTGGGGGCACCTACTCTGGAAACACCATATATTTT; CDR3: CASGPGGTYSGNTIYF
D: TRBD1; V: TRBV4-1; size: few; J: TRBJ1-5; DNA: TGCGCCAGCAGCCATCGCCCGGGACAGATGATGCGCAATCAGCCCCAGCATTTT; CDR3: CASSHRPGQMMRNQPQHF
D: TRBD1; V: TRBV30; size: .; J: TRBJ1-2; DNA: TGTGCCTGGGGACAGGGGGCACGATATGGCTACACCTTC; CDR3: CAWGQGARYGYTF
D: .; V: TRBV11-3; size: .; J: TRBJ1-2; DNA: TGTGCCAGCAGCTCGACAGCTAATTATGGCTACACCTTC; CDR3: CASSSTANYGYTF
D: .; V: TRBV9; size: .; J: TRBJ1-2; DNA: TGTGCCAGCAGCCCCCGGGCGGGAGGCTACACCTTC; CDR3: CASSPRAGGYTF
D: .; V: TRBV4-1; size: .; J: TRBJ1-5; DNA: TGCGCCAGCAGCCAAGAGGTCGGTTATAGCAATCAGCCCCAGCATTTT; CDR3: CASSQEVGYSNQPQHF
D: .; V: TRBV6-6; size: .; J: TRBJ2-7; DNA: TGTGCCAGCAGTTACCTGGACCCCAAGGCGGGCTACGAGCAGTACTTC; CDR3: CASSYLDPKAGYEQYF
D: .; V: TRBV6-1; size: .; J: TRBJ2-1; DNA: TGTGCCAGCAGTGAAGTTCCAGGGGTTGAGCAGTTCTTC; CDR3: CASSEVPGVEQFF
D: TRBD1; V: TRBV6-4; size: .; J: TRBJ1-2; DNA: TGTGCCAGTTTAAAACCACCATTACAGGGGAGGCGGAATGGCTACACCTTC; CDR3: CASLKPPLQGRRNGYTF
D: .; V: TRBV5-4; size: .; J: TRBJ1-1; DNA: TGTGCCAGCAGCCGCTCAGGGAACACTGAAGCTTTCTTT; CDR3: CASSRSGNTEAFF
D: .; V: TRBV30; size: .; J: TRBJ1-6; DNA: TGTGCCTGGAGTGTACTGCAGGGAGGTTCACCCCTCCACTTT; CDR3: CAWSVLQGGSPLHF
D: .; V: TRBV7-2; size: once; J: TRBJ1-2; DNA: TGTGCCAGCAGCTTAGGAGGCCGGGTAAAGTCCTATGGCTACACCTTC; CDR3: CASSLGGRVKSYGYTF
D: .; V: TRBV5-1; size: .; J: TRBJ1-2; DNA: TGCGCCAGCAGCTTGGTAGGAGTTGCTAACTATGGCTACACCTTC; CDR3: CASSLVGVANYGYTF
D: .; V: TRBV18; size: .; J: TRBJ1-6; DNA: TGTGCCAGCTCACCTGAAAGGGGGTCACCCCTCCACTTT; CDR3: CASSPERGSPLHF
D: TRBD1; V: TRBV4-1; size: once; J: TRBJ2-7; DNA: TGCGCCAGCAGCCAGGGATCGGGACAGCTCTACGAGCAGTACTTC; CDR3: CASSQGSGQLYEQYF
D: .; V: TRBV19; size: .; J: TRBJ2-5; DNA: TGTGCCAGTAGTAAGGGGCTCCCAAAAAAAGAGACCCAGTACTTC; CDR3: CASSKGLPKKETQYF
D: TRBD1; V: TRBV7-9; size: .; J: TRBJ2-7; DNA: TGTGCCAGCAGCATCCCCGGGACAGTCGAGCAGTACTTC; CDR3: CASSIPGTVEQYF
D: .; V: TRBV5-4; size: .; J: TRBJ1-1; DNA: TGTGCCAGCACCTTAGGAGGTCGTACTGAAGCTTTCTTT; CDR3: CASTLGGRTEAFF
D: TRBD2; V: TRBV28; size: .; J: TRBJ2-2; DNA: TGTGCCAGCAGTCCCGGGACTAGCGGGACCGGGGAGCTGTTTTTT; CDR3: CASSPGTSGTGELFF
D: TRBD1; V: TRBV9; size: .; J: TRBJ1-2; DNA: TGTGCCAGCAGCACCCGGGACAGGCCTTCATATGGCTACACCTTC; CDR3: CASSTRDRPSYGYTF
D: TRBD2; V: TRBV9; size: .; J: TRBJ2-7; DNA: TGTGCCAGCAGCGTAGGTCCAGCGGGGACTACCTACGAGCAGTACTTC; CDR3: CASSVGPAGTTYEQYF
D: .; V: TRBV18; size: .; J: TRBJ2-7; DNA: TGTGCCAGCTCACCACCACTACAGGGACCCTCCTACGAGCAGTACTTC; CDR3: CASSPPLQGPSYEQYF
D: TRBD2; V: TRBV15; size: once; J: TRBJ2-1; DNA: TGTGCCACCAGCAGATATTTCGACGGGGGGGCGAGCTCCTACAATGAGCAGTTCTTC; CDR3: CATSRYFDGGASSYNEQFF
D: TRBD1; V: TRBV30; size: .; J: TRBJ1-1; DNA: TGTGCCTGGGAACAGGGGGGGAACACTGAAGCTTTCTTT; CDR3: CAWEQGGNTEAFF
D: .; V: TRBV6-2/TRBV6-3; size: .; J: TRBJ1-5; DNA: TGTGCCAGCAGTTTACCAGGGGTTCAGCCCCAGCATTTT; CDR3: CASSLPGVQPQHF
D: TRBD2; V: TRBV27; size: .; J: TRBJ2-5; DNA: TGTGCCAGCAGATCACTTAGCGGGGGCTACGAGACCCAGTACTTC; CDR3: CASRSLSGGYETQYF
D: TRBD1; V: TRBV11-3; size: .; J: TRBJ1-3; DNA: TGTGCCAGCAGCTTAGGAGGACAGGGCGGAAACACCATATATTTT; CDR3: CASSLGGQGGNTIYF
D: .; V: TRBV19; size: .; J: TRBJ1-1; DNA: TGTGCCAGTAGTATAGTTGGCGGGGCTCCAACTGAAGCTTTCTTT; CDR3: CASSIVGGAPTEAFF
D: .; V: TRBV11-2; size: once; J: TRBJ1-2; DNA: TGTGCCAGCAGGTCCTTGGTACGAGACAGCGAGTATGGGCATGGCTACACCTTC; CDR3: CASRSLVRDSEYGHGYTF
D: .; V: TRBV30; size: .; J: TRBJ1-3; DNA: TGTGCCTGGAGCCCCCGGGGGGCGCTTGGAAACACCATATATTTT; CDR3: CAWSPRGALGNTIYF
D: TRBD1; V: TRBV18; size: .; J: TRBJ2-3; DNA: TGTGCCAGCTCACCACACGGGACAGGGACCACAGATACGCAGTATTTT; CDR3: CASSPHGTGTTDTQYF
D: TRBD2; V: TRBV24-1; size: .; J: TRBJ2-3; DNA: TGTGCCACCAGTGATGGTACCCTAGCGGGGGGGCGGTATACGCAGTATTTT; CDR3: CATSDGTLAGGRYTQYF
D: TRBD2; V: TRBV10-3; size: .; J: TRBJ2-3; DNA: TGTGCCATCAGCTCCGGACTAGCGGGGGGGGTAGATACGCAGTATTTT; CDR3: CAISSGLAGGVDTQYF
D: .; V: TRBV5-1; size: .; J: TRBJ2-7; DNA: TGCGCCAGCAGCGGAAACCATGGGGAGCGGTACTTC; CDR3: CASSGNHGERYF
D: .; V: TRBV6-2/TRBV6-3; size: .; J: TRBJ2-1; DNA: TGTGCCAGCAGTTACTCGAGGGTCAATGAGCAGTTCTTC; CDR3: CASSYSRVNEQFF
D: TRBD2; V: TRBV9; size: .; J: TRBJ2-5; DNA: TGTGCCAGCAGCGTAGCTACTAGCGGGGACCAAGAGACCCAGTACTTC; CDR3: CASSVATSGDQETQYF